This TCR beta chain was observed in a study of a mutant IDH1 vaccine in newly diagnosed glioma. Background on the study: Vaccine administration was initiated 4-6 weeks following radiotherapy alone, or with temozolomide cycles. The therapy given earlier, which was standard therapy, consisted of radiotherapy, temozolomide, or both, and most of the patients received both.

The assay was immunoSEQ multiplex PCR, and TCRdb's table has in-frame clones only and misses some. The sample has about 77,000 clones; approximately 85% are singletons. This CDR3 region has 21 residues. Germline V gives CDR1 MDHEN, CDR2 SYDVKM. V dropped 5 bases and J dropped 0; count of bases not matched to a gene: 23. Regarding time point: week 23, last vaccination. Vaccine doses each comprised 300 ug of mutant IDH1 20-mer peptide, with topical imiquimod. This clone was observed once. Its antigen is still unknown. Sequencing was performed on PBMCs, taken from a glioma patient whose treatment included an IDH1 peptide vaccine. This TCR was recovered from a woman in her forties or fifties with glioma. The rearrangement joins TRBV28 to TRBJ1-1, with 8 nucleotides matching TRBD1. The DNA of the CDR3 is TGTGCCAGCAGTCCTTTATACCGACGCACAGGGGGAGGTACCCTGAACACTGAAGCTTTCTTT. Translation: CASSPLYRRTGGGTLNTEAFF.